The 22 T cell receptor beta chains below were found in one sample sequenced in a study of OX40 agonist ivuxolimab in advanced cancers. Some clones are missing from TCRdb's copy, which holds only in-frame ones; the method was immunoSEQ multiplex PCR. The repertoire holds about 80,000 clones, with about 83% as singletons. The sample was CD4+ or CD8+ T cells sorted from blood, taken in a trial of the OX40 agonist ivuxolimab. These receptors came from an adult with an advanced solid tumor such as melanoma, head and neck, liver or kidney cancer.

This chain connects TRBV18 to TRBJ1-2; 9 bases match TRBD1. This CDR3 comprises 15 residues. Trimming cost V 3 bases and J 5 bases; bases outside gene matches: 7. Germline V gives CDR1 KGHSH, CDR2 LQKENI. CDR3 sequence: CASSPEQGAGYGYTF. CDR3 in DNA: TGTGCCAGCTCACCGGAACAGGGGGCGGGTTATGGCTACACCTTC.

CDR3 in DNA: TGTGCCAGCAGCTTATCCGCGGGGACCTACGAGCAGTACTTC. Residues: CASSLSAGTYEQYF. J is TRBJ2-7 and V is TRBV7-2, with D tentatively TRBD2 (6 bases). The germline V gene has CDR1 SGHTA and CDR2 FQGNSA. Trimming pared 2 bases from V and 2 bases from J, leaving 10 bases between. The CDR3 consists of 14 residues.

CDR3 DNA sequence: TGCGCCAGCAGCTTGGCTCCGGACGGATTCACAGATACGCAGTATTTT. Amino acid sequence: CASSLAPDGFTDTQYF. The V gene is TRBV5-1, the J gene TRBJ2-3, with unresolved D. Trimming shortened V by 0 bases and J by 2 bases, and 13 bases separated the two germline ends. The germline gives CDR1 SGHRS, CDR2 YFSETQ. There are 16 residues in the CDR3.

CDR3 sequence: CASSTDRAEETQYF. The CDR3 DNA sequence: TGCGCCAGCAGCACAGACAGGGCAGAAGAGACCCAGTACTTC. The chain uses TRBV5-1 and TRBJ2-5, with 7 bases lining up with TRBD1. V shed 4 bases and J 3 bases; nucleotides not matched to a gene: 6. In germline, CDR1 is SGHRS, CDR2 YFSETQ. CDR3 size: 14 residues.

This clone has a handful of counts. V and J are TRBV5-4 and TRBJ1-2; TRBD1 might be the D (6 bases). This CDR3 comprises 13 residues. The V and J ends lost 0 bases and 3 bases respectively, with 6 bases between them. Germline CDR1 and CDR2: SGHNT and YYREEE (reference sequence). The CDR3 region is CASSLGTDYGYTF. CDR3 coding DNA: TGTGCCAGCAGCTTGGGGACAGACTATGGCTACACCTTC.

The chain combines TRBV7-6 with TRBJ2-7; 7 positions match TRBD1. Unmatched junction bases numbered 4, after V lost 2 bases and J lost 3 bases. Per the germline V gene, CDR1 is SGHVS and CDR2 is FNYEAQ. This CDR3 contains 14 residues. CDR3 loop: CASSLRQGYYEQYF. In DNA form, the CDR3 reads TGTGCCAGCAGCTTAAGACAGGGATACTACGAGCAGTACTTC.

V is TRBV18 and J is TRBJ2-1; 14 nucleotides line up with TRBD2. V shed 4 bases, J shed 3 bases, and the junction held 2 bases outside the gene matches. There are 16 residues in the CDR3. Germline V gene lookup returns CDR1 KGHSH and CDR2 LQKENI. The CDR3 bases are TGTGCCAGCTCACAAGGGACTAGCGGGAGCTACAATGAGCAGTTCTTC. It translates to CASSQGTSGSYNEQFF.

As for this clone: The same CDR3 also results from other DNA sequences found in this sample. V gene TRBV7-9 combines with J gene TRBJ1-1, with 9 positions matching TRBD1. CDR1 and CDR2 (germline): SEHNR, FQNEAQ (reference sequence). The CDR3 totals 14 residues. V shed 3 bases, J shed 4 bases, and the junction held 3 bases outside the gene matches. DNA for the CDR3: TGTGCCAGCAGCTTCGGGACAGGGAGCACTGAAGCTTTCTTT. This encodes CASSFGTGSTEAFF.

The chain combines TRBV29-1 with TRBJ2-5, with 10 bases matching TRBD2. J gave up 3 bases and V 5 bases, and 6 bases lay outside the gene matches. Germline V CDR1 and CDR2: SQVTM, ANQGSEA. The CDR3 runs to 14 residues. The CDR3 sequence is CSVTAGGVEETQYF. DNA for the CDR3: TGCAGCGTTACAGCGGGGGGGGTTGAAGAGACCCAGTACTTC.

The chain employs TRBV6-6 and TRBJ1-1, with D maybe TRBD1 (6 bases). V was cut by 2 bases and J by 2 bases, with 9 bases left in between. Germline loops: CDR1 MNHNY, CDR2 SVGAGI (reference sequence). The CDR3 is made up of 14 amino acids. As DNA, the CDR3 is TGTGCCAGCAGTTACGGACAGAGAAACACTGAAGCTTTCTTT. It yields the protein CASSYGQRNTEAFF.

V usage is TRBV29-1 and J usage is TRBJ2-5; 10 bases are a match to TRBD1. The DNA end lines up better with TRBJ2-7; the J call may be wrong. The CDR3 is 14 amino acids. Germline lookup yields CDR1 SQVTM and CDR2 ANQGSEA. The CDR3 protein is CSVVRDRGNYEQYF. CDR3 coding DNA: TGCAGCGTTGTTCGGGACAGGGGAAACTACGAGCAGTACTTC.

This chain links TRBV5-1 with TRBJ1-1; D possibly corresponds to TRBD1 (6 bases). V lost 2 bases to trimming and J lost 2 bases, with 10 bases between them. This CDR3 is 14 amino acids long. From germline, CDR1 is SGHRS and CDR2 YFSETQ. CDR3 bases: TGCGCCAGCAGCTTTGACAGGCCTAACACTGAAGCTTTCTTT. Amino acids: CASSFDRPNTEAFF.

The rearrangement links TRBV9 to TRBJ2-7, with a weak D call TRBD2 (6 bases). Looked up from germline, CDR1 is SGDLS and CDR2 is YYNGEE. The CDR3 spans 16 residues. The V end lost 0 bases, the J end lost 4 bases, and 17 bases lay between the germline ends. The CDR3 is CASSVGLEGTAYEQYF. The CDR3 DNA reads as TGTGCCAGCAGCGTAGGTTTGGAGGGGACCGCTTACGAGCAGTACTTC.

V is TRBV2 and J is TRBJ2-4, with 7 positions matching TRBD2. Germline CDR1 and CDR2: SNHLY and FYNNEI. The CDR3 consists of 13 residues. The V and J ends lost 6 bases and 6 bases, in that order; junction bases with no gene match: 5. Here the CDR3 reads CASRGGVPNIQYF. CDR3 nucleotides: TGTGCCAGCAGGGGAGGGGTACCAAACATTCAGTACTTC.

The chain carries TRBV5-8 and TRBJ2-1, with D possibly being TRBD1 or TRBD2 (5 bases each). This CDR3 is 13 amino acids long. The ends were cut back, 6 bases at V and 8 bases at J, with 15 bases in the middle. The germline V gene has CDR1 SGHTS and CDR2 YDEGEE. For the CDR3, the DNA is TGTGCCAGCACCAAGGGACGTTATCATGAGCAGTTCTTC. Its translation is CASTKGRYHEQFF.

The V gene is TRBV2, the J gene TRBJ1-4, with D tentatively TRBD1 (5 bases). The V gene lost 4 bases and the J gene lost 10 bases, with 22 bases spanning the gap. Germline CDR1 and CDR2: SNHLY and FYNNEI. This CDR3 contains 16 residues. The CDR3 region is CASSGLKGPSSGKLFF. CDR3 DNA sequence: TGTGCCAGCAGTGGGTTGAAGGGACCTTCTAGCGGAAAACTGTTTTTT.

The chain employs TRBV5-1 and TRBJ1-2; perhaps TRBD1 as D (5 bases). Deletions cut 0 bases from V and 3 bases from J, with 12 bases between. The CDR3 extends over 15 amino acids. Germline V gene data show CDR1 as SGHRS and CDR2 as YFSETQ. The CDR3 DNA follows: TGCGCCAGCAGCTTGGGTGGGGCGGACGACTATGGCTACACCTTC. Residues: CASSLGGADDYGYTF.

The V and J genes are TRBV2 and TRBJ2-7; TRBD1 matches at 7 bases. This CDR3 comprises 14 residues. Per germline, CDR1 SNHLY and CDR2 FYNNEI. Losses at the gene ends were 4 bases for V and 3 bases for J; bases not matched to a gene: 6. The CDR3 region is CASSGQGLFYEQYF. The CDR3 region has the DNA TGTGCCAGCAGTGGACAGGGTCTGTTCTACGAGCAGTACTTC.

The chain is built from TRBV5-1 and TRBJ1-4, with D possibly TRBD1 on 5 matching bases. The CDR3 is 14 residues long. V lost 4 bases, J lost 0 bases, and 7 bases lay in between. CDR1 and CDR2 from the germline V gene are SGHRS and YFSETQ. CDR3 region: CASSPGATNEKLFF. DNA for the CDR3: TGCGCCAGCAGCCCGGGGGCAACTAATGAAAAACTGTTTTTT.

The chain combines TRBV6-5 with TRBJ2-7; the match to TRBD2 covers 11 bases. There are 15 residues in the CDR3. Trimming removed 5 bases from V and 4 bases from J; junction bases left unmatched: 7. The germline V gene has CDR1 MNHEY and CDR2 SVGAGI. Written as DNA, the CDR3 is TGTGCCAGCAGTCTTCTAGCGGGGGGCCCTTACGAGCAGTACTTC. Protein: CASSLLAGGPYEQYF.

This clone has just one count. The V and J genes are TRBV7-9 and TRBJ2-3; 9 positions match TRBD2. V dropped 6 bases and J dropped 2; count of bases not matched to a gene: 9. CDR1 is SEHNR, CDR2 FQNEAQ, per germline (reference sequence). The CDR3 is 16 amino acids. CDR3 nucleotides: TGTGCCAGCAGACACGCGGGAGGGGGCTTCACAGATACGCAGTATTTT. This translates into CASRHAGGGFTDTQYF.

The CDR3 DNA reads TGTGCCAGCAGCTTCCTCGGGTCCGGCTCTGGCTACACCTTC. Translating gives CASSFLGSGSGYTF. This chain joins TRBV7-2 and TRBJ1-2; D unclear. Per germline, CDR1 SGHTA and CDR2 FQGNSA. The CDR3 spans 14 residues. Deletions cut 3 bases from V and 7 bases from J, with 15 bases between.